Listed below are T cell receptor beta chains from one sample, sequenced in a study of CD8 T cells in ankylosing spondylitis. Via MiXCR, TCRdb re-called the 5' RACE reads, giving one row per CDR3 protein. Here the sample spans 35,000 to 40,000 distinct CDR3 sequences, 16% being singletons. Sequencing input: blood. The receptors here all came from a male donor with ankylosing spondylitis or in good health (not recorded which). Each CDR3 is given with its conserved first and last residue. The D gene is left open where the match is weak. Expanded clones are given a class, and other clones once, few, many or no size at all.

j_call: TRBJ1-4
v_call: TRBV11-2
d_call: TRBD1
clone_size: .
cdr3_nt: TGTGCCAGCAGCCTAAGGGACAGTAGACTTGCAACTAATGAAAAACTGTTTTTT
cdr3_aa: CASSLRDSRLATNEKLFF

j_call: TRBJ2-1
v_call: TRBV6-6
d_call: .
clone_size: many
cdr3_nt: TGTGCCAGCAGTTACTCGAACGCGCTAGGGGAGCAGTTCTTC
cdr3_aa: CASSYSNALGEQFF

j_call: TRBJ1-4
v_call: TRBV20-1
d_call: .
clone_size: .
cdr3_nt: TGCAGTGCTAGAATCAGCCGGGAGGGTAATGAAAAACTGTTTTTT
cdr3_aa: CSARISREGNEKLFF

j_call: TRBJ1-1
v_call: TRBV29-1
d_call: .
clone_size: .
cdr3_nt: TGCAGCGTTGTCGCAGGGGAGAACACTGAAGCTTTCTTT
cdr3_aa: CSVVAGENTEAFF

j_call: TRBJ1-4
v_call: TRBV20-1
d_call: TRBD1
clone_size: many
cdr3_nt: TGCAGTGCTAGCCCTCATGTGGGACAGGGGGAAAAACTGTTTTTT
cdr3_aa: CSASPHVGQGEKLFF

j_call: TRBJ2-3
v_call: TRBV27
d_call: .
clone_size: few
cdr3_nt: TGTGCCAGCTCACATCTTAGCACAGATACGCAGTATTTT
cdr3_aa: CASSHLSTDTQYF

j_call: TRBJ2-2
v_call: TRBV4-1
d_call: TRBD1
clone_size: .
cdr3_nt: TGCGCCAGCAGCCGAACACAGGGGGCGACCGGGGAGCTGTTTTTT
cdr3_aa: CASSRTQGATGELFF

j_call: TRBJ1-1
v_call: TRBV25-1
d_call: .
clone_size: .
cdr3_nt: TGTGCCAGCAGTGGTTTGGGGAAGAACACTGAAGCTTTCTTT
cdr3_aa: CASSGLGKNTEAFF

j_call: TRBJ2-5
v_call: TRBV12-3/TRBV12-4
d_call: .
clone_size: few
cdr3_nt: TGTGCCAGCAGTTCAGGGGAGACCCAGTACTTC
cdr3_aa: CASSSGETQYF

j_call: TRBJ1-1
v_call: TRBV29-1
d_call: .
clone_size: .
cdr3_nt: TGCAGCGTTTGGGGGAACACTGAAGCTTTCTTT
cdr3_aa: CSVWGNTEAFF

j_call: TRBJ2-1
v_call: TRBV12-3/TRBV12-4
d_call: TRBD2
clone_size: few
cdr3_nt: TGTGCCAGCAGTTTAGGGGGACTAGCATACGAGCAGTTCTTC
cdr3_aa: CASSLGGLAYEQFF

j_call: TRBJ2-2
v_call: TRBV28
d_call: .
clone_size: .
cdr3_nt: TGTGCCAGCCTCCCGGAGGGGATGAACACCGGGGAGCTGTTTTTT
cdr3_aa: CASLPEGMNTGELFF

j_call: TRBJ2-5
v_call: TRBV5-1
d_call: TRBD2
clone_size: .
cdr3_nt: TGCGCCAGCAGCTACGGACTAGTCCAAGAGACCCAGTACTTC
cdr3_aa: CASSYGLVQETQYF

j_call: TRBJ2-2
v_call: TRBV9
d_call: TRBD2
clone_size: .
cdr3_nt: TGTGCCAGCAGCGCCGGGACTAGGGTGGCCACCGTGGAGCTGTTTTTT
cdr3_aa: CASSAGTRVATVELFF

j_call: TRBJ2-5
v_call: TRBV29-1
d_call: TRBD1
clone_size: few
cdr3_nt: TGCAGCGTTGAAGGTCGGCCAGGGGGCTTGCGAGAGACCCAGTACTTC
cdr3_aa: CSVEGRPGGLRETQYF

j_call: TRBJ1-1
v_call: TRBV20-1
d_call: .
clone_size: many
cdr3_nt: TGCAGTGCTAGACACACGGGACGGACGAACACTGAAGCTTTCTTT
cdr3_aa: CSARHTGRTNTEAFF

j_call: TRBJ2-3
v_call: TRBV4-3
d_call: TRBD1
clone_size: few
cdr3_nt: TGCGCCAGCAGCCAGTGGGACAGGGACGCCACAGATACGCAGTATTTT
cdr3_aa: CASSQWDRDATDTQYF

j_call: TRBJ2-1
v_call: TRBV5-1
d_call: .
clone_size: few
cdr3_nt: TGCGCCAGCAGCTCGTTTAAGGGGGAGGGAGATGAGCAGTTCTTC
cdr3_aa: CASSSFKGEGDEQFF

j_call: TRBJ1-4
v_call: TRBV7-2
d_call: .
clone_size: few
cdr3_nt: TGTGCCAGCAGCTTAGCGCCTACAGTAAATGAAAAACTGTTTTTT
cdr3_aa: CASSLAPTVNEKLFF

j_call: TRBJ2-2
v_call: TRBV28
d_call: .
clone_size: .
cdr3_nt: TGTGCTGGGAGAGCAGGGTCGAACACCGGGGAGCTGTTTTTT
cdr3_aa: CAGRAGSNTGELFF

j_call: TRBJ2-1
v_call: TRBV5-1
d_call: .
clone_size: few
cdr3_nt: TGCGCCAGCAGCTTGACCTATGACCGGGGTGAGCAGTTCTTC
cdr3_aa: CASSLTYDRGEQFF

j_call: TRBJ2-7
v_call: TRBV5-1
d_call: .
clone_size: .
cdr3_nt: TGCGCCAGCAGCTTGGGACAGCGATCCTACGAGCAGTACTTC
cdr3_aa: CASSLGQRSYEQYF

j_call: TRBJ1-4
v_call: TRBV12-3/TRBV12-4
d_call: .
clone_size: few
cdr3_nt: TGTGCCAGCGGTTTCGCGGCTGGTAGTGAAAAACTGTTTTTT
cdr3_aa: CASGFAAGSEKLFF

j_call: TRBJ1-1
v_call: TRBV29-1
d_call: .
clone_size: few
cdr3_nt: TGCAGCGTATTCCAGGGTGACCTCGAAGCTTTCTTT
cdr3_aa: CSVFQGDLEAFF

j_call: TRBJ2-3
v_call: TRBV12-3/TRBV12-4
d_call: .
clone_size: .
cdr3_nt: TGTGCCAGCAGTTTAGGGTCAAACACAGATACGCAGTATTTT
cdr3_aa: CASSLGSNTDTQYF

j_call: TRBJ1-2
v_call: TRBV7-6
d_call: .
clone_size: few
cdr3_nt: TGTGCCAGCAGCTTAGATTCGTCCTCTTTCCCCTACACCTTC
cdr3_aa: CASSLDSSSFPYTF

j_call: TRBJ2-7
v_call: TRBV25-1
d_call: TRBD1
clone_size: few
cdr3_nt: TGTGCCAGCAGTGAACGGGGCGGACAGGCCTACGAGCAGTACTTC
cdr3_aa: CASSERGGQAYEQYF

j_call: TRBJ2-5
v_call: TRBV20-1
d_call: .
clone_size: .
cdr3_nt: TGCAGTGCTCAACCGGCGGAGGAGACCCAGTACTTC
cdr3_aa: CSAQPAEETQYF

j_call: TRBJ2-7
v_call: TRBV5-5
d_call: .
clone_size: .
cdr3_nt: TGTGCCAGCAGCTTAAGATACGAGCAGTACTTC
cdr3_aa: CASSLRYEQYF

j_call: TRBJ2-3
v_call: TRBV12-3/TRBV12-4
d_call: .
clone_size: .
cdr3_nt: TGTGCCAGCAGTTTTAAAGAGGACCAGGCCCGGTATTTT
cdr3_aa: CASSFKEDQARYF

j_call: TRBJ2-1
v_call: TRBV6-2/TRBV6-3
d_call: .
clone_size: few
cdr3_nt: TGTGCCAGCAGTTACAGACTAGTTCGGGGCAATGAGCAGTTCTTC
cdr3_aa: CASSYRLVRGNEQFF

j_call: TRBJ2-3
v_call: TRBV10-3
d_call: .
clone_size: few
cdr3_nt: TGTGCCATCAGTAAAGCGGACCCCACAGATACGCAGTATTTT
cdr3_aa: CAISKADPTDTQYF

j_call: TRBJ2-2
v_call: TRBV20-1
d_call: TRBD2
clone_size: many
cdr3_nt: TGCAGTGCTAGGCCCAGCGGGAGGGCCGACACCGGGGAGCTGTTTTTT
cdr3_aa: CSARPSGRADTGELFF

j_call: TRBJ2-3
v_call: TRBV3-1
d_call: TRBD2
clone_size: few
cdr3_nt: TGTGCCAGCAGCCAAGATCTGACTAGCTCAGATACGCAGTATTTT
cdr3_aa: CASSQDLTSSDTQYF

j_call: TRBJ1-1
v_call: TRBV29-1
d_call: .
clone_size: .
cdr3_nt: TGCAGCGTTGGAGGGAGGAACACTGAAGCTTTCTTT
cdr3_aa: CSVGGRNTEAFF

j_call: TRBJ2-7
v_call: TRBV20-1
d_call: .
clone_size: few
cdr3_nt: TGCAGTGCAGAAAAGAGTTCAGAAATTGCCTACGAGCAGTACTTC
cdr3_aa: CSAEKSSEIAYEQYF

j_call: TRBJ2-3
v_call: TRBV12-5
d_call: TRBD2
clone_size: .
cdr3_nt: TGTGCTAGTGGTTTGGGTGCGGGAGAGTTTGATACGCAGTATTTT
cdr3_aa: CASGLGAGEFDTQYF

j_call: TRBJ1-5
v_call: TRBV28
d_call: TRBD1
clone_size: many
cdr3_nt: TGTGCCAGCAGTGTTATGGGACAGGGTAGAAATCAGCCCCAGCATTTT
cdr3_aa: CASSVMGQGRNQPQHF

j_call: TRBJ2-1
v_call: TRBV7-2
d_call: .
clone_size: .
cdr3_nt: TGTGCCAGCAGCTACAGGACAGAATTCTTCAATGAGCAGTTCTTC
cdr3_aa: CASSYRTEFFNEQFF

j_call: TRBJ2-2
v_call: TRBV15
d_call: .
clone_size: few
cdr3_nt: TGTGCCACCAGCAGGAGTAGGACCGGGGAGCTGTTTTTT
cdr3_aa: CATSRSRTGELFF

j_call: TRBJ1-1
v_call: TRBV12-5
d_call: TRBD1
clone_size: .
cdr3_nt: TGTGCTAGTGGCCGCGGGACAGCTCATGATGCTTTCTTT
cdr3_aa: CASGRGTAHDAFF

j_call: TRBJ1-1
v_call: TRBV18
d_call: TRBD1
clone_size: .
cdr3_nt: TGTGCCAGCTCAACGGACAGGGCGAAGAACACTGAAGCTTTCTTT
cdr3_aa: CASSTDRAKNTEAFF

j_call: TRBJ2-7
v_call: TRBV12-3/TRBV12-4
d_call: TRBD2
clone_size: .
cdr3_nt: TGTGCCAGCAGTTTACTGGGGACTAGCGGGAGGCCCTACGAGCAGTACTTC
cdr3_aa: CASSLLGTSGRPYEQYF

j_call: TRBJ2-3
v_call: TRBV5-1
d_call: TRBD2
clone_size: few
cdr3_nt: TGCGCCAGCAGCCTCAACCGGGGACTAGCGGGAGCAGATACGCAGTATTTT
cdr3_aa: CASSLNRGLAGADTQYF

j_call: TRBJ2-3
v_call: TRBV28
d_call: TRBD2
clone_size: .
cdr3_nt: TGTGCCAGCAGTTCCGGGGGGGCCACAGATACGCAGTATTTT
cdr3_aa: CASSSGGATDTQYF